Reported below is one T cell receptor beta chain. This PCR relied on a set of 60 Vbeta primers and 13 Jbeta primers. Using immunoSEQ multiplex PCR, the repertoire was profiled, and TCRdb retains in-frame clones only, with some absent. The sample has about 110,000 clones, around 85% seen once. Germline values: CDR1 LGHNT, CDR2 FRNRAP. V shed 5 bases and J 8 bases; nucleotides not matched to a gene: 4. CDR3 size: 13 residues. This specimen comes from a study of cytomegalovirus exposure and HLA in healthy donors. The receptor was derived from a man aged 30 to 45 in good health and CMV-seropositive. V gene TRBV12-5 combines with J gene TRBJ1-4; 8 nucleotides match TRBD1. Sequencing was performed on PBMCs. This chain's CDR3 is CASGGQGGEKLFF. As DNA, the CDR3 is TGTGCTAGTGGTGGACAGGGAGGCGAAAAACTGTTTTTT.